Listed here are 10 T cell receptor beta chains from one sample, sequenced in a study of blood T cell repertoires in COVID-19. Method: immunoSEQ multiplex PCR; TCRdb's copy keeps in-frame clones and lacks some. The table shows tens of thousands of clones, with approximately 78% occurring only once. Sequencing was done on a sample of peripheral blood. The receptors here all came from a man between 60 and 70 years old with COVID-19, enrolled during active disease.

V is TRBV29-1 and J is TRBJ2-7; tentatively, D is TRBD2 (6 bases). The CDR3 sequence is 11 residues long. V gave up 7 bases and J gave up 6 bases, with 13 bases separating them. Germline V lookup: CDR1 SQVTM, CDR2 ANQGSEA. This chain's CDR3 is CSGRVGGEQYF. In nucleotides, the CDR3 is TGCAGCGGAAGGGTCGGGGGCGAGCAGTACTTC.

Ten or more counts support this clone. The CDR3 reads CASTSPQGLTGELFF. CDR3 coding DNA: TGTGCCAGCACCTCTCCCCAGGGGCTTACCGGGGAGCTGTTTTTT. The J gene is TRBJ2-2, the V gene TRBV6-5; D possibly corresponds to TRBD1 (6 bases). CDR1 and CDR2 from the germline V gene are MNHEY and SVGAGI. V was pared by 7 bases and J by 5 bases, with 17 bases between. The CDR3 runs to 15 residues.

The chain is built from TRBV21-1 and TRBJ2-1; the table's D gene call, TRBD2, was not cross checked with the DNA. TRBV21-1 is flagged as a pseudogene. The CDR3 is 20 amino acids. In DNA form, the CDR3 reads TGTGCCAGCAGCACCCATTTGACTAGCGGGAGGGCCGTTAATCACAATGAGCAGTTCTTC. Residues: CASSTHLTSGRAVNHNEQFF.

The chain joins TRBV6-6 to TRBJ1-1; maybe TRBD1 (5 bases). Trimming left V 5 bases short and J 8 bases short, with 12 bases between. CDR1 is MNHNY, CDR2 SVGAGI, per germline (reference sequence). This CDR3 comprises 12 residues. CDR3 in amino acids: CASSGGDREAFF. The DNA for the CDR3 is TGTGCCAGCAGTGGGGGGGACCGGGAAGCTTTCTTT.

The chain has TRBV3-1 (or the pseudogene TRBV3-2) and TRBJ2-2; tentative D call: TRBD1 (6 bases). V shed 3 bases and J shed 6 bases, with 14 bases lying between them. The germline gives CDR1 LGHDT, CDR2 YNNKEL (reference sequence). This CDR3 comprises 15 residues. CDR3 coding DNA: TGTGCCAGCAGCCAGTTAGGGACATCACCCGGGGAGCTGTTTTTT. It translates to CASSQLGTSPGELFF.

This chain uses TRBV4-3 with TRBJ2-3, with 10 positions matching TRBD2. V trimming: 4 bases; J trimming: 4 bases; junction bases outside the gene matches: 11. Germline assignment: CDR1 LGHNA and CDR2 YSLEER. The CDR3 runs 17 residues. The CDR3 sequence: CASSPSGSGRAADTQYF. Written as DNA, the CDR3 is TGCGCCAGCAGCCCATCTGGGAGCGGGAGGGCAGCAGATACGCAGTATTTT.

The CDR3 protein is CASSPRQGRAENEQFF. The CDR3 bases are TGTGCCAGCAGCCCCCGACAGGGGCGGGCGGAGAATGAGCAGTTCTTC. This chain joins TRBV9 and TRBJ2-1, with 8 bases fitting TRBD1. The trim removed 4 bases at V and 7 bases at J, leaving 13 bases unmatched. The CDR3 is 16 residues long. Germline-derived CDR1 and CDR2 are SGDLS and YYNGEE.

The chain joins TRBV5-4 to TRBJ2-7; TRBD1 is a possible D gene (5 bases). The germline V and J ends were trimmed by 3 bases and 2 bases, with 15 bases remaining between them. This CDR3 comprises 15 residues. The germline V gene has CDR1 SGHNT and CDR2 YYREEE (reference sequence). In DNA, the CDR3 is TGTGCCAGCAGCTCGGCTCAGGGTAGGACCTACGAGCAGTACTTC. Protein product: CASSSAQGRTYEQYF.

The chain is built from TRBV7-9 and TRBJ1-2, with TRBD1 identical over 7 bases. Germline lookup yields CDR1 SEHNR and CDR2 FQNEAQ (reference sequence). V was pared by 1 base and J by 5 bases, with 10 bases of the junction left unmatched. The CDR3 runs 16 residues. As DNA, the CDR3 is TGTGCCAGCAGCTTAGTTTCTGCGACAGGGAGGTATGGCTACACCTTC. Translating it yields CASSLVSATGRYGYTF.

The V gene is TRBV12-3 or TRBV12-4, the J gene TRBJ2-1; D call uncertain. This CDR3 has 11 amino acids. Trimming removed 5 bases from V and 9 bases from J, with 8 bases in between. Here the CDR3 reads CASSLNVEQFF. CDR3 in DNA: TGTGCCAGCAGTCTAAATGTTGAGCAGTTCTTC.